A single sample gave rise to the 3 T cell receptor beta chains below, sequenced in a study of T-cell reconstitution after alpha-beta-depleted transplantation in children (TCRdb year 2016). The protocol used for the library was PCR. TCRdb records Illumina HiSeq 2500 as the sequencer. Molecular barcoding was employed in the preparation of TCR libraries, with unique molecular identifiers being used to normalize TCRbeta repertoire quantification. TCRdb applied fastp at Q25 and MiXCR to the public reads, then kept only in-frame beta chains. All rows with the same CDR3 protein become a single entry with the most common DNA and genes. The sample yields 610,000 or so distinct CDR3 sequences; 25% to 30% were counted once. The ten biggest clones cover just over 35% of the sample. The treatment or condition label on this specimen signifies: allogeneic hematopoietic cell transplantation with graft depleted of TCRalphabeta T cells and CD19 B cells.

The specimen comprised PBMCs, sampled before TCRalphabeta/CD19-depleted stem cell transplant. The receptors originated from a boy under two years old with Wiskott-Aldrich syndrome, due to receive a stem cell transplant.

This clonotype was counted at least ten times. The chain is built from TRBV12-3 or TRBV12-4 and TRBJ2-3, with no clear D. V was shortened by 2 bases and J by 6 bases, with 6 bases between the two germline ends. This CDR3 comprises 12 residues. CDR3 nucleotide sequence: TGTGCCAGCAGTTTACTCCGGGATACGCAGTATTTT. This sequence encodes CASSLLRDTQYF.

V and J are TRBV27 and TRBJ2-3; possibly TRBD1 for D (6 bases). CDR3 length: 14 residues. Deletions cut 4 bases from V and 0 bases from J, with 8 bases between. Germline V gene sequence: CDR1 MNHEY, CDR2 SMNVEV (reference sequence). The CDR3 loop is CASSWTVSTDTQYF. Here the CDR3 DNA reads TGTGCCAGCAGTTGGACAGTTAGCACAGATACGCAGTATTTT.

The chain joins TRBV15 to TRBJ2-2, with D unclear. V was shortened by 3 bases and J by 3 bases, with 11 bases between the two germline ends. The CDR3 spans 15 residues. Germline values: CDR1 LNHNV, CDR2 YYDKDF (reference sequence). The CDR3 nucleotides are TGTGCCACCAGCAGTCGCCTGAAATACACCGGGGAGCTGTTTTTT. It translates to CATSSRLKYTGELFF.